The 11 T cell receptor beta chains reported below all come from one sample, sequenced in a study of long-term antiretroviral therapy in people with HIV. Researchers report immunoSEQ v3.0 was run at survey level. Clones were sequenced by immunoSEQ multiplex PCR, and TCRdb holds only the in-frame ones, with some missing. The repertoire includes fewer than 35,000 clones, over 60% of them detected once, and around 7.5% sits in the top ten. Sequences were derived from unsorted PBMCs, sampled 2 years after starting antiretroviral therapy. These receptors all come from a woman in her 50s with HIV.

V usage is TRBV30 and J usage is TRBJ1-2; a possible D gene is TRBD1 (5 bases). V was cut by 0 bases and J by 2 bases, with 13 bases left in between. This CDR3 is 15 amino acids long. In germline, CDR1 is GTSNPN, CDR2 SVGIG (reference sequence). The DNA for the CDR3 is TGTGCCTGGAGTGTACCTGACAGAGGGAACTATGGCTACACCTTC. Encoded protein: CAWSVPDRGNYGYTF. Together with reference TRBV30 and TRBJ1-2, the CDR3 gives the full variable domain: SQTIHQWPATLVQPVGSPLSLECTVEGTSNPNLYWYRQAAGRGLQLLFYSVGIGQISSEVPQNLSASRPQDRQFILSSKKLLLSDSGFYLCAWSVPDRGNYGYTFGSGTRLTVV.

This chain joins TRBV4-1 and TRBJ1-6, with D hard to call. Germline CDR1 and CDR2: MGHRA and YSYEKL. Trimming pared 2 bases from V and 6 bases from J, leaving 8 bases between. There are 14 residues in the CDR3. The CDR3 spells CASSQLPSNSPLHF. The CDR3 region has the DNA TGCGCCAGCAGCCAATTACCCTCTAATTCACCCCTCCACTTT.

This clone appeared a few times. J is TRBJ1-2 and V is TRBV7-2, with 11 bases that match TRBD1. Germline V gives CDR1 SGHTA, CDR2 FQGNSA. CDR3 size: 14 residues. J was trimmed by 8 bases and V by 2 bases; bases with no gene match: 4. CDR3 protein: CASSLLGQGGGYTF. The CDR3 DNA is TGTGCCAGCAGCTTATTGGGACAGGGGGGAGGCTACACCTTC.

V usage is TRBV11-2 and J usage is TRBJ2-1; D unclear. V was pared by 10 bases and J by 4 bases, with 14 bases between. The CDR3 has 13 residues. Germline-derived CDR1 and CDR2 are SGHAT and FQNNGV. In nucleotides, the CDR3 is TGTGCCACCAAGTTGGGCGCATACAATGAGCAGTTCTTC. Protein sequence: CATKLGAYNEQFF.

V is TRBV5-8 and J is TRBJ1-4; D unclear. Germline V gives CDR1 SGHTS, CDR2 YDEGEE. V lost 7 bases, J lost 11 bases, and 21 bases lay in between. The CDR3 sequence is 14 residues long. The CDR3 reads CASAIDGEKFKLFF. The CDR3 DNA reads TGTGCCAGCGCAATCGACGGGGAAAAATTCAAACTGTTTTTT.

This clone has a handful of counts. The V call is TRBV7-2, the J call TRBJ2-7; tentatively, D is TRBD1 or TRBD2 (6 bases each). Trimming removed 7 bases at V and 6 bases at J, with 22 bases between. Germline loops: CDR1 SGHTA, CDR2 FQGNSA. The CDR3 runs to 15 residues. The CDR3 nucleotides read TGTGCCAGCACCAAACGACCGGGGGCCTCTATCGAGCAGTACTTC. Translated, it gives CASTKRPGASIEQYF.

V gene TRBV6-5 combines with J gene TRBJ2-1; 8 nucleotides align to TRBD2. This CDR3 is 14 amino acids long. The V gene end was trimmed by 2 bases and the J gene end by 8 bases; junction bases not matched to a gene: 5. The germline V gene has CDR1 MNHEY and CDR2 SVGAGI. The CDR3 nucleotides are TGTGCCAGCAGTTACATCGGGGGGGCGGATGAGCAGTTCTTC. It is translated as CASSYIGGADEQFF.

This chain uses TRBV2 with TRBJ2-2, with 7 bases that match TRBD1. The trim removed 5 bases at V and 4 bases at J, leaving 4 bases unmatched. Germline V lookup: CDR1 SNHLY, CDR2 FYNNEI. The length of the CDR3 is 14 residues. The CDR3 sequence is CASSLTGFTGELFF. The CDR3 coding sequence is TGTGCCAGCAGTTTGACAGGGTTCACCGGGGAGCTGTTTTTT.

The chain is built from TRBV6-1 and TRBJ2-3; maybe TRBD2 (5 bases). Germline values: CDR1 MNHNS, CDR2 SASEGT. The CDR3 loop spans 14 amino acids. Trimming left V 6 bases short and J 2 bases short, with 12 bases between. The CDR3 loop is CASSASGATDTQYF. The DNA of the CDR3 is TGTGCCAGCAGCGCGAGCGGTGCCACAGATACGCAGTATTTT.

The rearrangement uses TRBV4-2 and TRBJ1-5; D gene uncertain. This CDR3 has 16 amino acids. Germline V CDR1 and CDR2: LGHNA, YNFKEQ. V gave up 0 bases and J gave up 5 bases, with 14 bases separating them. CDR3 in amino acids: CASSQDWQDEYQPQHF. CDR3 nucleotides: TGTGCCAGCAGCCAAGATTGGCAGGATGAGTATCAGCCCCAGCATTTT.

The rearrangement uses TRBV10-2 and TRBJ1-5; no firm D call. Germline V CDR1 and CDR2: WSHSY, SAAADI. This CDR3 is 16 amino acids long. Trimming took 3 bases from V and 2 from J, leaving 14 bases between them. CDR3 DNA sequence: TGCGCCAGCAGTGAAGAAAGGTCTTGGGGCAATCAGCCCCAGCATTTT. Protein sequence: CASSEERSWGNQPQHF.